These 32 T cell receptor beta chains were sequenced from one sample in a study of blood T cell repertoires in COVID-19. Assay used: immunoSEQ multiplex PCR; TCRdb lists only in-frame clones, some missing. The sample yields 140,000 to 150,000 clones, about four fifths seen once. Sequenced sample: peripheral blood. Source of these receptors: a human donor with acute or convalescent COVID-19. The donor label of this sample is uncertain.

This sequence joins TRBV3-1 (or the pseudogene TRBV3-2) and TRBJ2-7; no firm D call. The CDR3 spans 15 residues. V was cut by 0 bases and J by 0 bases, with 9 bases left in between. Per the germline V gene, CDR1 is LGHDT and CDR2 is YNNKEL (reference sequence). The CDR3 DNA sequence: TGTGCCAGCAGCCAAGAAAAGGCAGGCTCCTACGAGCAGTACTTC. Translated, it gives CASSQEKAGSYEQYF.

The CDR3 DNA reads as TGTGCCAGCAGCCTCACTCCGGGACAGGGAGCGGCTTTCTTT. Protein: CASSLTPGQGAAFF. The chain couples TRBV7-2 to TRBJ1-1; 9 nucleotides line up with TRBD1. The CDR3 is made up of 14 amino acids. Germline V gene data show CDR1 as SGHTA and CDR2 as FQGNSA. The V gene end was trimmed by 5 bases and the J gene end by 11 bases; junction bases not matched to a gene: 12.

This clone has a count of ten or more. The rearrangement uses TRBV4-1 and TRBJ2-3; tentatively, D is TRBD2 (7 bases). The CDR3 is made up of 16 amino acids. V dropped 4 bases and J dropped 2 bases, with 16 bases sitting between them. CDR1 is MGHRA, CDR2 YSYEKL, per germline. The CDR3 DNA reads as TGCGCCAGCAGCCGGCAAGGGGGGGCCATCACAGATACGCAGTATTTT. Protein sequence: CASSRQGGAITDTQYF.

The rearrangement links TRBV7-2 to TRBJ2-2, with 8 positions matching TRBD1. Trimming cost V 5 bases and J 3 bases; bases outside gene matches: 8. CDR3 length equals 16 residues. Germline CDR1 SGHTA, CDR2 FQGNSA. DNA of the CDR3: TGTGCCAGCAGCCCGCGGACAGGGTACGACACCGGGGAGCTGTTTTTT. Its translation: CASSPRTGYDTGELFF.

The rearrangement uses TRBV10-3 and TRBJ1-2, with unresolved D. There are 13 residues in the CDR3. The germline V and J ends were trimmed by 5 bases and 6 bases, with 13 bases remaining between them. CDR1 is ENHRY, CDR2 SYGVKD, per germline. The CDR3 DNA sequence: TGTGCCATCAGTCTGCGGCTGGAGGATGGCTACACCTTC. Translation gives CAISLRLEDGYTF.

The chain joins TRBV4-3 to TRBJ1-1; the D is unclear. Germline CDR1 LGHNA, CDR2 YSLEER. There are 15 residues in the CDR3. Trimming removed 0 bases at V and 0 bases at J, with 8 bases between. CDR3 sequence reads: CASSQDPRMNTEAFF. The CDR3 DNA sequence: TGCGCCAGCAGCCAAGATCCGCGGATGAACACTGAAGCTTTCTTT.

The chain combines TRBV5-1 with TRBJ2-1; weak D call: TRBD1 (5 bases). The CDR3 covers 13 residues. CDR1 is SGHRS, CDR2 YFSETQ, per germline. Trimming stripped 0 bases from V and 8 bases from J, with 9 bases between. CDR3 in amino acids: CASSLVRDDEQFF. The CDR3 DNA reads as TGCGCCAGCAGCTTGGTCAGGGATGATGAGCAGTTCTTC.

The rearrangement joins TRBV3-1 (or the pseudogene TRBV3-2) to TRBJ2-3, with a weak D call TRBD1 (6 bases). V lost 4 bases and J lost 1, with 12 bases in between. Germline CDR1 LGHDT, CDR2 YNNKEL (reference sequence). The CDR3 has 15 residues. CDR3 in amino acids: CASSPTGIGTDTQYF. DNA for the CDR3: TGTGCCAGCAGCCCAACAGGGATCGGCACAGATACGCAGTATTTT.

The CDR3 nucleotides are TGTGCCAGCAGCCCCTTGGGTAGGGGAACAACCTATAATTCACCCCTCCACTTT. Protein: CASSPLGRGTTYNSPLHF. The rearrangement uses TRBV7-8 and TRBJ1-6, with a weak D call TRBD1 (5 bases). The CDR3 totals 18 residues. Germline V gives CDR1 SGHVS, CDR2 FQNEAQ. V lost 5 bases and J lost 2, with 19 bases in between.

The gene calls are TRBV3-1 (or the pseudogene TRBV3-2) and TRBJ1-6, with D unclear. Trimming pared 1 base from V and 10 bases from J, leaving 11 bases between. Germline V gene sequence: CDR1 LGHDT, CDR2 YNNKEL (reference sequence). This CDR3 has 14 amino acids. The CDR3 nucleotides read TGTGCCAGCAGCCAAGCTCAGGAAAAATCACCCCTCCACTTT. As protein: CASSQAQEKSPLHF.

The rearrangement links TRBV19 to TRBJ1-6, with a possible D match to TRBD1 (5 bases). V lost 3 bases and J 5 bases, leaving 8 bases between the germline ends. This CDR3 contains 14 residues. The germline V gene has CDR1 LNHDA and CDR2 SQIVND (reference sequence). CDR3 sequence: CASSIIGDNSPLHF. CDR3 sequence (DNA): TGTGCCAGTAGTATCATAGGGGATAATTCACCCCTCCACTTT.

This clone was observed a handful of times. V gene TRBV10-3 combines with J gene TRBJ1-1, with 7 bases fitting TRBD1. Per germline, CDR1 ENHRY and CDR2 SYGVKD. The CDR3 totals 15 residues. With 4 bases clipped from V and 4 bases from J, the junction kept 9 bases outside the gene matches. CDR3 protein: CAISGTGLKTTEAFF. In DNA form, the CDR3 reads TGTGCCATCAGTGGGACAGGATTAAAGACCACTGAAGCTTTCTTT.

The chain combines TRBV15 with TRBJ1-6; D is perhaps TRBD1 (6 bases). The ends were cut back, 5 bases at V and 6 bases at J, with 17 bases in the middle. CDR1 and CDR2 from the germline V gene are LNHNV and YYDKDF (reference sequence). The length of the CDR3 is 16 residues. The chain's CDR3 is CATSSPRGGFNSPLHF. As DNA, the CDR3 is TGTGCCACCAGCTCCCCCCGGGGGGGCTTTAATTCACCCCTCCACTTT.

This sequence joins TRBV29-1 and TRBJ2-4; D may be TRBD1 (7 bases). Germline V gives CDR1 SQVTM, CDR2 ANQGSEA. The ends were cut back, 7 bases at V and 6 bases at J, with 16 bases in the middle. The length of the CDR3 is 13 residues. CDR3 coding DNA: TGCAGCGCGGAGACAGGGAGGACAAACATTCAGTACTTC. This gives the protein CSAETGRTNIQYF. The entire variable domain, with the rest obtained from reference TRBV29-1 and TRBJ2-4, is as follows: SAVISQKPSRDICQRGTSLTIQCQVDSQVTMMFWYRQQPGQSLTLIATANQGSEATYESGFVIDKFPISRPNLTFSTLTVSNMSPEDSSIYLCSAETGRTNIQYFGAGTRLSVL.

The J gene is TRBJ2-5, the V gene TRBV30; 10 bases are shared with TRBD2. CDR1 and CDR2 from the germline V gene are GTSNPN and SVGIG (reference sequence). With 4 bases clipped from V and 4 bases from J, the junction kept 3 bases outside the gene matches. The CDR3 runs to 13 residues. The CDR3 reads CAWTSGGRETQYF. The CDR3 bases are TGTGCCTGGACTAGCGGGGGACGAGAGACCCAGTACTTC.

To note about this clone: A junction boundary mismatches the germline segment, possibly from a read error. The chain recombines TRBV7-8 with TRBJ1-2; TRBD1 aligns across 7 bases. From germline, CDR1 is SGHVS and CDR2 FQNEAQ. This CDR3 is 15 amino acids long. The CDR3 reads CASSLEGQPKEVFNF. Written as DNA, the CDR3 is TGTGCCAGCAGCTTAGAGGGACAGCCCAAGGAAGTTTTTAACTTC.

CDR3: CASSGTGKEKLFF. In nucleotides, the CDR3 is TGTGCCAGTAGCGGGACAGGCAAAGAAAAACTGTTTTTT. The chain links TRBV19 to TRBJ1-4; 8 positions agree with TRBD1. Germline V CDR1 and CDR2: LNHDA, SQIVND (reference sequence). Trimming removed 6 bases from V and 8 bases from J; junction bases left unmatched: 5. This CDR3 comprises 13 residues.

This chain joins TRBV6-6 and TRBJ1-1; no reliable D call. The CDR3 totals 15 residues. Trimming pared 9 bases from V and 4 bases from J, leaving 21 bases between. Germline V gives CDR1 MNHNY, CDR2 SVGAGI (reference sequence). Here the CDR3 reads CASDGNEPSGTEAFF. The CDR3 coding sequence is TGTGCCAGTGACGGGAACGAGCCTTCTGGCACTGAAGCTTTCTTT.

This chain joins TRBV7-2 and TRBJ1-2, with D maybe TRBD1 (6 bases). V lost 0 bases to trimming and J lost 4 bases, with 9 bases between them. This CDR3 spans 14 amino acids. Germline values: CDR1 SGHTA, CDR2 FQGNSA. The CDR3 protein is CASSLAGGGYGYTF. In nucleotides, the CDR3 is TGTGCCAGCAGCTTAGCAGGGGGGGGCTATGGCTACACCTTC.

The table lists this clone with a count of one. The rearrangement links TRBV6-1 to TRBJ1-6; D not certain. Germline V CDR1 and CDR2: MNHNS, SASEGT. This CDR3 has 15 residues. V lost 2 bases and J 0 bases, leaving 5 bases between the germline ends. The CDR3 sequence: CASSERSSYNSPLHF. The CDR3 nucleotides read TGTGCCAGCAGTGAACGGAGCTCCTATAATTCACCCCTCCACTTT.

This clone was seen once. The chain has TRBV10-2 and TRBJ1-5, with no clear D. The CDR3 has 17 residues. V lost 4 bases and J 2 bases, leaving 18 bases between the germline ends. In germline, CDR1 is WSHSY, CDR2 SAAADI. This CDR3 reads CASSGYPKLNGNQPQHF. CDR3 DNA: TGCGCCAGCAGTGGATACCCCAAGCTGAATGGCAATCAGCCCCAGCATTTT.

The rearrangement links TRBV19 to TRBJ1-2; no firm D call. This CDR3 has 14 residues. Germline loops: CDR1 LNHDA, CDR2 SQIVND (reference sequence). V dropped 1 base and J dropped 8 bases, with 14 bases sitting between them. The CDR3 DNA reads TGTGCCAGTAGTATAGCAAAGAGACATCGCGGCTACACCTTC. It is translated as CASSIAKRHRGYTF. Together with reference TRBV19 and TRBJ1-2, the CDR3 gives the full variable domain: DGGITQSPKYLFRKEGQNVTLSCEQNLNHDAMYWYRQDPGQGLRLIYYSQIVNDFQKGDIAEGYSVSREKKESFPLTVTSAQKNPTAFYLCASSIAKRHRGYTFGSGTRLTVV.

This clone was detected once. This rearrangement joins TRBV5-1 to TRBJ2-7; 9 bases match TRBD1. Germline trimming cut 3 bases from V and 5 bases from J; bases unmatched to any gene: 6. This CDR3 is built from 14 residues. Germline V gene sequence: CDR1 SGHRS, CDR2 YFSETQ. CDR3 in DNA: TGCGCCAGCAGCTCGGACAGGGGCAAACACGAGCAGTACTTC. Translated: CASSSDRGKHEQYF.

A few counts support this clone. This chain uses TRBV6-5 with TRBJ1-2; D possibly corresponds to TRBD1 (5 bases). The CDR3 extends over 12 amino acids. CDR1 MNHEY and CDR2 SVGAGI come from the germline V gene. Trimming shortened V by 6 bases and J by 3 bases, and 8 bases separated the two germline ends. The DNA for the CDR3 is TGTGCCAGCAGCCAGGGTGACTATGGCTACACCTTC. This gives the protein CASSQGDYGYTF.

This clone came up once. This chain connects TRBV4-2 to TRBJ2-1, with D tentatively TRBD2 (6 bases). V lost 0 bases to trimming and J lost 6 bases, with 12 bases between them. The germline gives CDR1 LGHNA, CDR2 YNFKEQ. CDR3 size: 15 residues. The CDR3 region has the DNA TGTGCCAGCAGCCAAGAGTCGTGGGGGGTCAATGAGCAGTTCTTC. It codes for CASSQESWGVNEQFF.

The rearrangement links TRBV29-1 to TRBJ1-5; 7 nucleotides align to TRBD1. Trimming at V came to 5 bases and at J to 5 bases, leaving 9 bases not matched to a gene. CDR1 is SQVTM, CDR2 ANQGSEA, per germline. CDR3 size: 14 residues. The CDR3 nucleotides are TGCAGCGTTCAGAACAGGGGTGGAGATCAGCCCCAGCATTTT. Its translation: CSVQNRGGDQPQHF.

The chain combines TRBV5-1 with TRBJ2-7; D possibly corresponds to TRBD2 (6 bases). Germline V lookup: CDR1 SGHRS, CDR2 YFSETQ. The V and J ends lost 6 bases and 5 bases respectively, with 15 bases between them. The CDR3 has 13 amino acids. CDR3 protein: CASNPHGGNEQYF. The CDR3, as DNA: TGCGCCAGCAACCCCCATGGGGGGAACGAGCAGTACTTC.

The DNA for the CDR3 is TGTGCCAGCAGTTACCACGCTATCCGGGACACCTATAGCAATCAGCCCCAGCATTTT. Its translation is CASSYHAIRDTYSNQPQHF. The chain recombines TRBV6-2 or TRBV6-3 with TRBJ1-5; D is perhaps TRBD1 (6 bases). CDR1 MNHEY and CDR2 SVGEGT come from the germline V gene. CDR3 length: 19 amino acids. V was shortened by 2 bases and J by 0 bases, with 20 bases between the two germline ends.

As for this clone: As the CDR3 is not closed by the conserved phenylalanine or tryptophan, this likely results from a read error. No DNA is shown, since the ends of the CDR3 on it are uncertain; the CDR3 is the one TCRdb lists. The chain uses TRBV4-2 and TRBJ1-1. Germline V gene sequence: CDR1 LGHNA, CDR2 YNFKEQ. The CDR3 is 10 amino acids in total, end residues counted. CDR3 region: CASSQDRNLH.

This sequence joins TRBV25-1 and TRBJ2-3; tentatively, D is TRBD1 (5 bases). The CDR3 sequence is 13 residues long. The V end lost 2 bases, the J end lost 4 bases, and 7 bases lay between the germline ends. Germline-derived CDR1 and CDR2 are MGHDK and SYGVNS. CDR3 residues: CASSEQGPDTQYF. DNA for the CDR3: TGTGCCAGCAGTGAACAGGGCCCAGATACGCAGTATTTT.

This sequence joins TRBV7-2 and TRBJ1-5; a weak D match, TRBD1 (5 bases). The V gene lost 0 bases and the J gene lost 7 bases, with 7 bases spanning the gap. The germline gives CDR1 SGHTA, CDR2 FQGNSA. The CDR3 has 13 amino acids. CDR3: CASSLAQGQPQHF. CDR3 bases: TGTGCCAGCAGCTTAGCGCAGGGACAGCCCCAGCATTTT.

The chain joins TRBV11-2 to TRBJ2-7, with 7 bases matching TRBD2. The CDR3 is 14 residues long. Germline CDR1 reads SGHAT; CDR2 reads FQNNGV. V lost 6 bases to trimming and J lost 5 bases; unmatched junction nucleotides: 10. The CDR3: CASSRLRTSNEQYF. CDR3 bases: TGTGCCAGCAGTCGACTCCGGACTAGTAACGAGCAGTACTTC.